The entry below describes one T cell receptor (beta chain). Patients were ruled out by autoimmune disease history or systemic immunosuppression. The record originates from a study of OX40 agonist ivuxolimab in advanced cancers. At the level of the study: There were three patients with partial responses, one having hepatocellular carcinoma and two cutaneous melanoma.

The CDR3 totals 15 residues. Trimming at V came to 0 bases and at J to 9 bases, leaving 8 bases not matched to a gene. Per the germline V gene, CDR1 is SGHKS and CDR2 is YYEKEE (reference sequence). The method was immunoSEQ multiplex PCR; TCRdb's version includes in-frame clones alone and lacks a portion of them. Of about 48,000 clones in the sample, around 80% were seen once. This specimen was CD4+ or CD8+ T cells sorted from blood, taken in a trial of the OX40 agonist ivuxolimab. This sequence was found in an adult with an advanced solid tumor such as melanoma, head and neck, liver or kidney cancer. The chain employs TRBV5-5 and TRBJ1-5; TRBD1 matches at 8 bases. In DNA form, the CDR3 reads TGTGCCAGCAGCTTGGAAGTGAACAGGGGGAGGCCCCAGCATTTT. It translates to CASSLEVNRGRPQHF.